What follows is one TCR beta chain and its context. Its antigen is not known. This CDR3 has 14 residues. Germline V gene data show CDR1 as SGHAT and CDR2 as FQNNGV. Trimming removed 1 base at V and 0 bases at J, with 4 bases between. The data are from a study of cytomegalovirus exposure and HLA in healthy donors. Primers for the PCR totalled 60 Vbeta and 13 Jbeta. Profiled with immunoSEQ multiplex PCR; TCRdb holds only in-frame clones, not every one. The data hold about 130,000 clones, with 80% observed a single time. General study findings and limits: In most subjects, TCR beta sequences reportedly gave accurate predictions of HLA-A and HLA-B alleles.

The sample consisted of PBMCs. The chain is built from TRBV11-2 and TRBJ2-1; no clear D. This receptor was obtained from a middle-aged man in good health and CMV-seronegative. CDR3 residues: CASSLGSSYNEQFF. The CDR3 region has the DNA TGTGCCAGCAGCTTAGGGAGCTCCTACAATGAGCAGTTCTTC. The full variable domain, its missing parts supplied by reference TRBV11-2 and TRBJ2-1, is EAGVAQSPRYKIIEKRQSVAFWCNPISGHATLYWYQQILGQGPKLLIQFQNNGVVDDSQLPKDRFSAERLKGVDSTLKIQPAKLEDSAVYLCASSLGSSYNEQFFGPGTRLTVL.